Each of the 2 T cell receptor beta chains below was sequenced from the same sample in a study of beta chain features in type 1 diabetes. Study findings and constraints: Moderate yet significant TCRB CDR3 shortening was seen in Type 1 diabetes patients in all four CD4+ subsets.

Sequencing targeted expressed TCRB transcripts, as all isolated RNA had been reverse transcribed. This table comes from immunoSEQ multiplex PCR, and its TCRdb copy is limited to in-frame clones, with some not included. Among 40,000 to 45,000 clones, 66% were seen once, and the ten largest hold roughly 2.2%. These receptors lack a known antigen. Source material: Tregs from blood. These receptor sequences come from a woman under 30 with type 1 diabetes.

The V call is TRBV9, the J call TRBJ2-1, with 12 bases lining up with TRBD2. J lost 0 bases, V lost 4 bases, and 14 bases had no gene match. The CDR3 consists of 20 residues. Germline loops: CDR1 SGDLS, CDR2 YYNGEE. The CDR3 DNA reads TGTGCCAGCAGCCTCTCTTCATCTAGCGGGAGGGCGTTCTCCTACAATGAGCAGTTCTTC. Its protein product is CASSLSSSSGRAFSYNEQFF.

Points on this clone: Sequence at one end of the junction differs from germline and may be a read error. The chain employs TRBV7-7 and TRBJ2-1; possibly TRBD1 for D (6 bases). CDR1 and CDR2 from the germline V gene are SSHAT and FNYEAQ (reference sequence). The CDR3 runs 13 residues. The DNA of the CDR3 is TGTGCTAGCAGCTCTGGGCAGGGGAGTGAGCAGTTCTTC. Translation: CASSSGQGSEQFF. Full variable domain (remainder filled in from reference TRBV7-7 and TRBJ2-1): GAGVSQSPRYKVTKRGQDVTLRCDPISSHATLYWYQQALGQGPEFLTYFNYEAQPDKSGLPSDRFSAERPEGSISTLTIQRTEQRDSAMYRCASSSGQGSEQFFGPGTRLTVL.